Sequencing of this T cell receptor beta chain was carried out in a study of low-dose radiotherapy and immunotherapy resistance in tumors. Alpha and beta chains were covered, as first-strand cDNA relied on TRAV- and TRBV-specific primers. Over roughly 19 PCR cycles, TCRs were amplified from a constant-region primer and V-primer adapter. TCRdb itself ran the reads through MiXCR, one entry per CDR3 protein. Here the sample spans more than 12,000 distinct CDR3 sequences, around 50% being singletons. This sequence was found in a human donor with advanced metastatic prostate, ovarian, gallbladder or colorectal cancer (not recorded which). This table probably holds off-target reads from a library built for another chain.

CDR3 DNA: TGTGCCAGCGGCAGTGGTTGGTTCTCCAACACCGGGGAGCTGTTTTTT. Its translation: CASGSGWFSNTGELFF. The genes are TRBV21-1 and TRBJ2-2. TRBV21-1 is tagged as a pseudogene. CDR3 length: 16 amino acids.